The sequence of this T cell receptor beta chain was determined in a study of T-cell memory formation after mild COVID-19. TCRdb re-analysed the 5' RACE reads in MiXCR, keeping a single row per CDR3 protein. The sample lists about 110,000 distinct CDR3 sequences; over 15% were seen once. Overall study results and limits: For contracting clones, CD4+ ones sat mainly in CM and EM, CD8+ in EMRA. Some clones that responded were present in memory (sampled pre-infection), which suggests cross-reactive memory joined. Among clones contracting day 15 to 85, CD4/CD8 was balanced, whereas later expanders leaned CD4+.

Germline V lookup: CDR1 SGDLS, CDR2 YYNGEE. The CDR3 runs 18 residues. Trimming removed 4 bases at V and 1 base at J, with 22 bases between. This clonotype was seen a handful of times. The antigen remains undetermined. This sequence joins TRBV9 and TRBJ2-3, with D perhaps matching TRBD2 (5 bases). Sequenced material: PBMCs or a T cell subset sorted from them (not recorded which). The receptor was isolated from a man aged 18 to 29 who had mild COVID-19 (a few samples of this study predate the infection). Cell type and time point are not known. The CDR3 spells CASSPSRSASRGTDTQYF. CDR3 DNA: TGTGCCAGCAGCCCCTCGCGTAGTGCTTCGCGGGGCACAGATACGCAGTATTTT.